This T cell receptor beta chain stems from a study of T cell changes during pregnancy in multiple sclerosis. Clones were sequenced by immunoSEQ multiplex PCR, and TCRdb holds only the in-frame ones, with some missing. The sample lists some 46,000 clones; roughly 92% were seen once. This TCR came from a female donor with multiple sclerosis, enrolled in a pregnancy study. Sequencing was carried out using peripheral blood.

CDR3 nucleotides: TGTGCCAGCAGTTTATCCGGGGGCGACGACGAGCAGTACTTC. This sequence encodes CASSLSGGDDEQYF. This chain links TRBV28 with TRBJ2-7; D possibly uses TRBD1 or TRBD2 (6 bases each). CDR3 length: 14 residues. V was cut by 1 base and J by 5 bases, with 12 bases left in between. The V gene's germline CDR1 is MDHEN and CDR2 SYDVKM.